This T cell receptor (beta chain) was recovered during a study of OX40 agonist ivuxolimab in advanced cancers. As for the study in general: Patient treatment consisted of intravenous ivuxolimab administration every 2 weeks at 0.01 to 10 mg/kg.

Method: immunoSEQ multiplex PCR; TCRdb's copy keeps in-frame clones and lacks some. The repertoire holds tens of thousands of clones, with about 90% as singletons. Germline trimming cut 0 bases from V and 7 bases from J; bases unmatched to any gene: 7. CDR3 length equals 14 residues. Germline values: CDR1 GTSNPN, CDR2 SVGIG (reference sequence). J is TRBJ2-7 and V is TRBV30, with TRBD1 identical over 9 bases. The receptor was derived from an adult with an advanced solid tumor such as melanoma, head and neck, liver or kidney cancer. The sample consisted of CD4+ or CD8+ T cells sorted from blood, taken in a trial of the OX40 agonist ivuxolimab. The CDR3 region is CAWSVGQGLEEQYF. In nucleotides, the CDR3 is TGTGCCTGGAGTGTAGGACAGGGGTTGGAGGAGCAGTACTTC.